Sequencing of this TCR delta chain was carried out in a study of TRDV2 sequences in healthy donors (dated by TCRdb to the early 2020s). About the investigation overall: Under 25 single-cell-derived gamma9delta2 T cell clones spanning the full range of antitumor activity were TCR-sequenced and traced within the bulk repertoire. Overall results and qualifications from the work: The observed TCRdelta repertoires were found to be highly focused, yet no correlation was observed between clonotype frequency and the antitumor functional potential of the respective clone. Several highly reactive clones had TCRdelta clonotypes that appeared rare, since those clonotypes could not be detected in the bulk sequencing data from the donors of those clones.

Judged by its sample share, this clone qualifies as large (0.1 to 1%). What antigen it recognizes has not been identified. Nothing much larger sits one base from this clone, and base qualities are not available. For this chain, trimming is 3 bases at the V end and 1 base at the J end, and the number of junction bases without a gene match is 9. CDR1 and CDR2 were assigned from the germline V gene as GEAIGNYY and EKD. Counted from cysteine to phenylalanine, this CDR3 has 17 amino acids. The read is trimmed to its CDR3 DNA, 51 bases read in frame from base 1. Complete TCR delta chain (Vdelta2) repertoires were sequenced in bulk to track the frequency of functionally characterized gamma9delta2 T cell clones. The Dutch blood bank supplied purchased peripheral blood from anonymous healthy donors. All of the gamma9delta2 T cells analyzed in the study came from the peripheral blood of healthy donors. Library method: PCR. For sequencing, an Illumina MiSeq was employed. The authors' analysis ran thus. In reporting clonotype frequencies of the TRDV repertoire, clonotypes with just one read were left out. With CATT, TCRdb called clones again from the public reads; duplicate DNA rows were later joined. These V and J calls derive from TCRdb rather than the authors' analysis. Within this sample are about a thousand delta-chain clones, with 61% of them counted one time only. Roughly 19% of the sample is taken by the ten largest.

Specimen: Vd2+ gamma-delta T cells from blood. What the cell subset or site label conveys for this sample: TCR Vdelta2-expressing (gamma9delta2) T cells. This chain joins TRDV2 to TRDJ1; 11 of the junction bases match TRDD3. This sequence was found in a human donor in good health. The bases are TGTGCCTGTGACCCACTGGGGGATATAAAGGGCACCGATAAACTCATCTTT. This translates into CACDPLGDIKGTDKLIF.